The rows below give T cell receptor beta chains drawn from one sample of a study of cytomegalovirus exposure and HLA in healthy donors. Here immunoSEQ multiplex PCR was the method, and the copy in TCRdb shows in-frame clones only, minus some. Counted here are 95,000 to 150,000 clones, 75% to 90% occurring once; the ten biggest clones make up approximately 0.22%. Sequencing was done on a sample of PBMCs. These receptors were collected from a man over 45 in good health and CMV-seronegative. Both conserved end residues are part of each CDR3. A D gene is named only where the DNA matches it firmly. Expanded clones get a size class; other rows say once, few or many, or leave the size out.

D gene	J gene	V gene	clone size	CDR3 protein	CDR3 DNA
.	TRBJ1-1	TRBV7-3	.	CASSPPTDSPNTEAFF	TGTGCCAGCAGCCCCCCCACCGACAGCCCGAACACTGAAGCTTTCTTT
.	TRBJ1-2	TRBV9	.	CASSRGGGTPNGYTF	TGTGCCAGCAGCCGCGGGGGAGGCACGCCGAATGGCTACACCTTC
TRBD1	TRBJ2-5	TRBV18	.	CASSPRQGGYQETQYF	TGTGCCAGCTCACCAAGACAGGGGGGGTACCAAGAGACCCAGTACTTC
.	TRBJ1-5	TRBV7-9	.	CASSAEGYQPQHF	TGTGCCAGCAGCGCCGAGGGATATCAGCCCCAGCATTTT
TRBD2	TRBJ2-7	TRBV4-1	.	CASSFRLNTKLAGGYEQYF	TGCGCCAGCAGCTTTCGACTAAATACCAAACTAGCGGGAGGATACGAGCAGTACTTC
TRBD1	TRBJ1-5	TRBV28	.	CASSYGQGLNQPQHF	TGTGCCAGCAGTTACGGACAGGGGTTAAATCAGCCCCAGCATTTT
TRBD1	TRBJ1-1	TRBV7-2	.	CASSLRSSGTGSIAFF	TGTGCCAGCAGCTTAAGATCTTCCGGGACAGGGAGTATCGCTTTCTTT
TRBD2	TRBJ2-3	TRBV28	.	CASSMTSGTTDTQYF	TGTGCCAGCAGCATGACTAGCGGGACTACAGATACGCAGTATTTT
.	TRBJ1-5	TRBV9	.	CASSRYIGGNQPQHF	TGTGCCAGCAGCCGTTATATCGGGGGGAACCAGCCCCAGCATTTT
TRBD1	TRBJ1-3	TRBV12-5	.	CASGLKQGTISGNTIYF	TGTGCTAGTGGTTTGAAACAGGGGACCATTTCTGGAAACACCATATATTTT
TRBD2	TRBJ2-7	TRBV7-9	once	CSSSPSGTSRGEQYF	TGTTCCAGCAGCCCATCCGGGACTAGCCGAGGCGAGCAGTACTTC
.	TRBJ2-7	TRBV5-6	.	CASNTGGGPYEQYF	TGTGCCAGCAACACTGGGGGGGGCCCGTACGAGCAGTACTTC
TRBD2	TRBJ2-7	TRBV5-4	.	CASSPGTSGVYEQYF	TGTGCCAGCAGCCCCGGGACTAGCGGGGTCTACGAGCAGTACTTC
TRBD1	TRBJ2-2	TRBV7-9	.	CASSKGTGGDTGELFF	TGTGCCAGCAGCAAGGGGACAGGGGGCGACACCGGGGAGCTGTTTTTT
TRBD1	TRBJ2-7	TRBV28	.	CASSLYSGGASSGEQYF	TGTGCCAGCAGTTTATACTCAGGGGGCGCTTCGTCGGGCGAGCAGTACTTC
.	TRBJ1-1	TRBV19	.	CASASTVNTEAFF	TGTGCCAGCGCCTCGACAGTGAACACTGAAGCTTTCTTT
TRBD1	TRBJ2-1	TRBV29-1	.	CSGHRDPRGNEQFF	TGCAGCGGGCACCGGGACCCCAGGGGGAATGAGCAGTTCTTC
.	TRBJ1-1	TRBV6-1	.	CASSATTPNTEAFF	TGTGCCAGCAGTGCGACGACACCGAACACTGAAGCTTTCTTT
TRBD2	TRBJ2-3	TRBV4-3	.	CASSSGTSRADTQYF	TGCGCCAGCAGCTCCGGGACTAGTAGGGCAGATACGCAGTATTTT
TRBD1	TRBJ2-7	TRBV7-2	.	CASSGDRASYEQYF	TGTGCCAGCAGCGGGGACAGGGCATCCTACGAGCAGTACTTC
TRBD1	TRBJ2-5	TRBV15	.	CATSRDKVTGRTQYF	TGTGCCACCAGCAGAGATAAGGTGACAGGGAGGACCCAGTACTTC
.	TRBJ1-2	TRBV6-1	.	CASSEWPELSRGYTF	TGTGCCAGCAGTGAATGGCCAGAGCTGTCTAGGGGCTACACCTTC
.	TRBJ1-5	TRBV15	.	CATSRGGGPQHF	TGTGCCACCAGCAGGGGCGGGGGGCCCCAGCATTTT
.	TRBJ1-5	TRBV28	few	CASSLGVVQPQHF	TGTGCCAGCAGCCTTGGTGTAGTTCAGCCCCAGCATTTT
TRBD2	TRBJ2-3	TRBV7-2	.	CASSSAGGPRADTQYF	TGTGCCAGCAGCTCAGCGGGGGGGCCTAGGGCAGATACGCAGTATTTT
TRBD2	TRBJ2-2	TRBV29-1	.	CSAGTSGGGTGELFF	TGCAGCGCCGGGACTAGCGGGGGGGGGACCGGGGAGCTGTTTTTT
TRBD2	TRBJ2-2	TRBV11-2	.	CASSGPAGGSNTGELFF	TGTGCCAGCAGCGGGCCAGCGGGAGGCTCGAACACCGGGGAGCTGTTTTTT
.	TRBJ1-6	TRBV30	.	CAWSVERFSPLHF	TGTGCCTGGAGTGTAGAGAGGTTTTCACCCCTCCACTTT
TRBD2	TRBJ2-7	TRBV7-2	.	CASSRTSGGSIPYEQYF	TGTGCCAGCAGCCGGACTAGCGGGGGGTCTATCCCCTACGAGCAGTACTTC
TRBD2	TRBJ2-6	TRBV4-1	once	CASSQERRVAGGFSGANVLTF	TGCGCCAGCAGCCAAGAGAGGCGGGTAGCGGGAGGTTTCTCTGGGGCCAACGTCCTGACTTTC
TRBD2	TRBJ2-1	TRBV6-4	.	CASSWREGLNEQFF	TGTGCCAGCAGTTGGCGGGAGGGGCTAAATGAGCAGTTCTTC
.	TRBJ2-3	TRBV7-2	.	CASSLVPVSTDTQYF	TGTGCCAGCAGCTTAGTCCCTGTGAGCACAGATACGCAGTATTTT
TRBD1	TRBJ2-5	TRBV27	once	CASSPGTGGETQYF	TGTGCCAGCAGTCCGGGGACAGGCGGGGAGACCCAGTACTTC
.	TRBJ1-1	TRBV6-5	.	CASSYGRGREAFF	TGTGCCAGCAGTTATGGTCGGGGGAGGGAAGCTTTCTTT
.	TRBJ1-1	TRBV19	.	CASSLTRGNTEAFF	TGTGCCAGTAGCCTAACGCGGGGTAACACTGAAGCTTTCTTT
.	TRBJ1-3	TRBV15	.	CATSGSGSSGNTIYF	TGTGCCACCAGCGGGAGTGGGAGCTCTGGAAACACCATATATTTT
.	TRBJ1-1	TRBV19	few	CAPYSRSAGAGHTEAFF	TGTGCCCCTTACAGTCGGTCGGCGGGTGCCGGACACACTGAAGCTTTCTTT
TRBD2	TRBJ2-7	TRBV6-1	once	CASSEAMTSGGYEQYF	TGTGCCAGCAGTGAAGCCATGACTAGCGGGGGTTACGAGCAGTACTTC
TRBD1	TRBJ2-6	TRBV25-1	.	CASSGGQGGHSGANVLTF	TGTGCCAGCAGTGGTGGACAGGGTGGGCACTCTGGGGCCAACGTCCTGACTTTC
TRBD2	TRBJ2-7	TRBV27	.	CASSEPGLAGEIYEQYF	TGTGCCAGCAGCGAACCGGGACTAGCGGGAGAGATTTACGAGCAGTACTTC